Following are 20 T cell receptor beta chains from one sample sequenced in a study of monozygotic twins with inflammatory bowel disease. TCRdb re-called the 5' RACE reads and gives one entry per CDR3 protein, without DNA. This listing includes about 440,000 distinct CDR3 sequences. Specimen: blood. Receptors originate from a human donor with ulcerative colitis or Crohn's disease, or a healthy co-twin of an affected twin (not recorded which).

J is TRBJ2-6 and V is TRBV7-2; with no DNA, the TCRdb D assignment of TRBD1 cannot be verified. The CDR3 covers 16 residues. CDR1 is SGHTA and CDR2 is FQGNSA in the germline V gene. The CDR3 spells CASSSGLGPGANVLTF.

The chain is built from TRBV20-1 and TRBJ1-5. The CDR3 runs to 13 residues. Germline assignment: CDR1 DFQATT and CDR2 SNEGSKA (reference sequence). The CDR3 spells CSARALGGQPQHF.

The rearrangement links TRBV6-5 to TRBJ1-6; lacking DNA, the TRBD1 call made by TCRdb goes unchecked. CDR1 is MNHEY, CDR2 SVGAGI, per germline. The CDR3 length is 16 residues. CDR3: CASSYSERGPGTPLHF.

The chain has TRBV7-9 and TRBJ1-2; TCRdb indicates TRBD1, and absent DNA this call remains unverified. CDR1 and CDR2 from the germline V gene are SEHNR and FQNEAQ (reference sequence). The CDR3 consists of 14 residues. This chain's CDR3 is CASSPPGQGAGYTF.

The rearrangement uses TRBV3-1 and TRBJ2-7; the D call of TRBD1 rests on TCRdb alone, since no DNA is present to check it. This CDR3 spans 14 amino acids. Germline loops: CDR1 LGHDT, CDR2 YNNKEL (reference sequence). CDR3 in amino acids: CASSRDRTGGEQYF.

V is TRBV29-1 and J is TRBJ2-7; without DNA, the TCRdb call of TRBD1 cannot be checked. Germline assignment: CDR1 SQVTM and CDR2 ANQGSEA. There are 14 residues in the CDR3. This CDR3 reads CSATEGHNPDEQYF.

The chain joins TRBV12-3 or TRBV12-4 to TRBJ2-7; TCRdb names TRBD1, which stays unverified in the absence of DNA. The CDR3 covers 16 residues. CDR3 amino acids: CASSPTGAGGFYEQYF.

The genes are TRBV4-1 and TRBJ1-1. This CDR3 region has 15 residues. Per germline, CDR1 MGHRA and CDR2 YSYEKL. The CDR3 loop is CASSTREGLNTEAFF.

The rearrangement joins TRBV19 to TRBJ1-5. CDR3 length equals 13 residues. The germline V gene has CDR1 LNHDA and CDR2 SQIVND (reference sequence). This chain's CDR3 is CASSMLVYQPQHF. The variable domain in full, with the rest retrieved from reference TRBV19 and TRBJ1-5, is DGGITQSPKYLFRKEGQNVTLSCEQNLNHDAMYWYRQDPGQGLRLIYYSQIVNDFQKGDIAEGYSVSREKKESFPLTVTSAQKNPTAFYLCASSMLVYQPQHFGDGTRLSIL.

This chain connects TRBV9 to TRBJ2-3; TCRdb proposes TRBD2, but this gene call is untestable without DNA. CDR3 length: 15 residues. Germline CDR1 and CDR2: SGDLS and YYNGEE. This CDR3 reads CASSLSSSVLDTQYF.

This rearrangement joins TRBV12-3 or TRBV12-4 to TRBJ1-1; TCRdb names TRBD1, which stays unverified in the absence of DNA. The CDR3 sequence is 17 residues long. The CDR3 region is CASSLSVIGRVNTEAFF.

The genes are TRBV29-1 and TRBJ2-7; TCRdb designates TRBD1, a call that cannot be tested without DNA. The CDR3 totals 13 residues. CDR1 SQVTM and CDR2 ANQGSEA come from the germline V gene. The CDR3 is CSVKGQLTYEQYF.

The chain uses TRBV18 and TRBJ1-6. This CDR3 spans 14 amino acids. Germline loops: CDR1 KGHSH, CDR2 LQKENI. The CDR3 here is CASSPTDVNSPLHF.

J is TRBJ1-2 and V is TRBV20-1; TCRdb proposes TRBD1, but this gene call is untestable without DNA. From germline, CDR1 is DFQATT and CDR2 SNEGSKA (reference sequence). This CDR3 contains 13 residues. CDR3 loop: CSASGGANYGYTF.

The rearrangement joins TRBV7-8 to TRBJ1-2. In germline, CDR1 is SGHVS, CDR2 FQNEAQ. The CDR3 contains 15 residues. The CDR3 reads CASSFSHSQNYGYTF. Looking up the rest from reference TRBV7-8 and TRBJ1-2 gives the full variable domain: GAGVSQSPRYKVAKRGQDVALRCDPISGHVSLFWYQQALGQGPEFLTYFQNEAQLDKSGLPSDRFFAERPEGSVSTLKIQRTQQEDSAVYLCASSFSHSQNYGYTFGSGTRLTVV.

The V call is TRBV29-1, the J call TRBJ1-1; TCRdb's D call of TRBD1 is untestable without DNA. The CDR3 consists of 12 residues. Germline V lookup: CDR1 SQVTM, CDR2 ANQGSEA. This chain's CDR3 is CSVRGGGPEAFF.

The V gene is TRBV7-2, the J gene TRBJ2-5. The CDR3 is 14 residues long. Germline values: CDR1 SGHTA, CDR2 FQGNSA. The CDR3: CASSLYTNQETQYF.

The V gene is TRBV6-2 or TRBV6-3, the J gene TRBJ1-1; TCRdb's assignment of TRBD1 cannot be checked, as there is no DNA. Germline values: CDR1 MNHEY, CDR2 SVGEGT. The CDR3 runs 13 residues. CDR3 loop: CASRFPGSPEAFF.

The V and J genes are TRBV7-2 and TRBJ2-7; TCRdb gives TRBD1 as the D gene, but with no DNA this cannot be confirmed. The CDR3 runs 15 residues. CDR1 and CDR2 from the germline V gene are SGHTA and FQGNSA. CDR3: CASSLSQGANYEQYF.

V and J are TRBV5-1 and TRBJ1-1. This CDR3 has 14 residues. Germline V gene sequence: CDR1 SGHRS, CDR2 YFSETQ. CDR3 loop: CASSPRGDGTEAFF.